Shown below are 31 T cell receptor beta chains from a single sample sequenced in a study of OX40 agonist ivuxolimab in advanced cancers. TCRdb's table, derived via immunoSEQ multiplex PCR, lists solely in-frame clones and lacks some. The data show more than 70,000 clones, 80% to 90% seen once. This specimen consisted of CD4+ or CD8+ T cells sorted from blood, obtained in a trial of the OX40 agonist ivuxolimab. These receptors all stem from an adult with an advanced solid tumor such as melanoma, head and neck, liver or kidney cancer.

The rearrangement joins TRBV19 to TRBJ1-2; D may be TRBD1 (6 bases). The CDR3 loop spans 12 amino acids. Per the germline V gene, CDR1 is LNHDA and CDR2 is SQIVND (reference sequence). With 9 bases removed from V and 3 bases from J, the gap between germline ends came to 11 bases. The CDR3 protein is CARGAGDYGYTF. CDR3 coding DNA: TGTGCCAGGGGGGCGGGCGACTATGGCTACACCTTC.

The rearrangement joins TRBV19 to TRBJ1-2; D is undetermined. V lost 3 bases to trimming and J lost 1 base, with 12 bases between them. This CDR3 contains 15 residues. Germline V gene lookup returns CDR1 LNHDA and CDR2 SQIVND (reference sequence). In DNA form, the CDR3 reads TGTGCCAGTAGTATTGCGCTTGGCAATAACTATGGCTACACCTTC. As protein: CASSIALGNNYGYTF.

This clone was picked up one time. The rearrangement uses TRBV28 and TRBJ1-1; D ambiguous. CDR1 MDHEN and CDR2 SYDVKM come from the germline V gene. This CDR3 region has 14 residues. The V end lost 1 base, the J end lost 0 bases, and 6 bases lay between the germline ends. In DNA form, the CDR3 reads TGTGCCAGCAGTTTATTAGCAGTGAACACTGAAGCTTTCTTT. This codes for CASSLLAVNTEAFF.

The chain links TRBV6-1 to TRBJ1-2; 11 bases are shared with TRBD1. The V segment lost 6 bases and the J segment 6 bases; nucleotides outside the gene matches: 9. Germline loops: CDR1 MNHNS, CDR2 SASEGT. This CDR3 comprises 15 residues. CDR3 loop: CASRDRGRALHGYTF. The CDR3 region has the DNA TGTGCCAGCAGGGACAGGGGGCGAGCTTTGCATGGCTACACCTTC.

This chain links TRBV6-7 with TRBJ2-5; 8 positions match TRBD1. The end of the DNA aligns better with TRBJ2-7, so the J call may be wrong. TRBV6-7 belongs to the ORF category, with a function that is uncertain. The CDR3 has 17 residues. CDR3 sequence (DNA): TGTGCCAGCAGTTCGAGAACGGGGACAGGAGAAAACTACGAGCAGTACTTC. Translating it yields CASSSRTGTGENYEQYF.

V is TRBV6-5 and J is TRBJ2-1; 9 bases map to TRBD1. Trimming cost V 6 bases and J 6 bases; bases outside gene matches: 6. This CDR3 region has 14 residues. Germline V lookup: CDR1 MNHEY, CDR2 SVGAGI. The DNA of the CDR3 is TGTGCCAGCAGGGCCGGGACAGGGATCAATGAGCAGTTCTTC. This sequence encodes CASRAGTGINEQFF.

V and J are TRBV11-1 and TRBJ1-4, with D unresolved. CDR3 length equals 12 residues. CDR1 and CDR2 from the germline V gene are SGHAT and FQDESV (reference sequence). The V end was cut by 6 bases, the J end by 4 bases, with 6 bases between. The CDR3 reads CASSLLNEKLFF. CDR3 in DNA: TGTGCCAGCAGTCTACTTAATGAAAAACTGTTTTTT.

V and J are TRBV25-1 and TRBJ2-5; D not resolved. The germline gives CDR1 MGHDK, CDR2 SYGVNS. V shed 5 bases and J shed 3 bases, with 16 bases lying between them. The CDR3 spans 15 residues. The CDR3 DNA follows: TGTGCCAGCAGTTTTAGGGTTGTGAGCGAAGAGACCCAGTACTTC. It specifies CASSFRVVSEETQYF.

This rearrangement joins TRBV19 to TRBJ2-5; 8 bases fit TRBD2. V gave up 9 bases and J gave up 2 bases; unmatched junction bases: 8. CDR1 is LNHDA and CDR2 is SQIVND in the germline V gene (reference sequence). The length of the CDR3 is 14 residues. The CDR3 spells CARYKRGKQETQYF. CDR3 bases: TGTGCCAGATATAAGCGGGGGAAGCAAGAGACCCAGTACTTC.

This chain uses TRBV28 with TRBJ2-5; no firm D call. The CDR3 consists of 14 residues. Trimming shortened V by 6 bases and J by 5 bases, and 16 bases separated the two germline ends. Per germline, CDR1 MDHEN and CDR2 SYDVKM. This CDR3 is CASSHPSRSETQYF. CDR3 nucleotide sequence: TGTGCCAGCAGCCATCCAAGCCGGAGCGAGACCCAGTACTTC. The full variable domain, rest sourced from reference TRBV28 and TRBJ2-5, is DVKVTQSSRYLVKRTGEKVFLECVQDMDHENMFWYRQDPGLGLRLIYFSYDVKMKEKGDIPEGYSVSREKKERFSLILESASTNQTSMYLCASSHPSRSETQYFGPGTRLLVL.

The genes are TRBV5-6 and TRBJ2-5; possibly TRBD1 for D (6 bases). Germline V gives CDR1 SGHDT, CDR2 YYEEEE. V was clipped by 2 bases and J by 4 bases, with 9 bases between them. The CDR3 runs to 13 residues. The CDR3 DNA is TGTGCCAGCAGCTTACAGGGAACAGAGACCCAGTACTTC. Residues: CASSLQGTETQYF.

The gene calls are TRBV14 and TRBJ1-3; 7 bases line up with TRBD1. The germline CDR1 and CDR2 sequences are SGHDN and FVKESK. The CDR3 totals 14 residues. J lost 2 bases, V lost 4 bases, and 2 bases had no gene match. The CDR3 DNA follows: TGTGCCAGCAGCCGGGACAGAGCTGGAAACACCATATATTTT. Translated, it gives CASSRDRAGNTIYF.

This clone was recorded a few times. The chain carries TRBV6-5 and TRBJ2-1; D gene ambiguous. CDR1 and CDR2 (germline): MNHEY, SVGAGI. V gave up 0 bases and J gave up 8 bases, with 14 bases separating them. This CDR3 spans 15 amino acids. CDR3 amino acids: CASSYSPLVSYEQFF. The CDR3 DNA is TGTGCCAGCAGTTACTCCCCCCTAGTTAGCTATGAGCAGTTCTTC.

The sample holds one count of this clone. The gene calls are TRBV7-2 and TRBJ2-3; tentatively, D is TRBD2 (5 bases). The germline V and J ends were trimmed by 3 bases and 4 bases, with 17 bases remaining between them. Germline assignment: CDR1 SGHTA and CDR2 FQGNSA. The CDR3 runs to 16 residues. The CDR3 spells CASSLGSWSLADTQYF. CDR3 in DNA: TGTGCCAGCAGCTTGGGGAGCTGGAGTCTGGCAGATACGCAGTATTTT.

This sequence joins TRBV6-6 and TRBJ2-2; 7 bases agree with TRBD1. Trimming cost V 5 bases and J 0 bases; bases outside gene matches: 6. The germline V gene encodes CDR1 MNHNY and CDR2 SVGAGI (reference sequence). The CDR3 is 16 residues long. Here the CDR3 reads CASSHRQGTNTGELFF. Written as DNA, the CDR3 is TGTGCCAGCAGTCACCGACAGGGCACGAACACCGGGGAGCTGTTTTTT.

The chain is built from TRBV19 and TRBJ1-2, with 8 bases lining up with TRBD1. V lost 5 bases to trimming and J lost 8 bases; unmatched junction nucleotides: 7. This CDR3 has 13 residues. Looked up from germline, CDR1 is LNHDA and CDR2 is SQIVND (reference sequence). The DNA for the CDR3 is TGTGCCAGTAGTCCCTCCAGGGGGCAGGGCTACACCTTC. Translated: CASSPSRGQGYTF.

This rearrangement joins TRBV19 to TRBJ2-7; no clear D gene. Germline loops: CDR1 LNHDA, CDR2 SQIVND (reference sequence). V lost 5 bases and J 1 base, leaving 15 bases between the germline ends. This CDR3 has 15 amino acids. CDR3 protein: CASSRTTQQSYEQYF. The CDR3 region has the DNA TGTGCCAGTAGTCGGACCACCCAGCAGTCCTACGAGCAGTACTTC.

This sequence joins TRBV7-2 and TRBJ2-4; D is possibly TRBD2 (6 bases). The CDR3 extends over 16 amino acids. Trimming removed 0 bases from V and 6 bases from J, with 15 bases in between. Germline CDR1 SGHTA, CDR2 FQGNSA. CDR3 amino acids: CASSLAGGYGGNIQYF. CDR3 nucleotides: TGTGCCAGCAGCTTAGCAGGCGGGTACGGGGGAAACATTCAGTACTTC.

The J gene is TRBJ2-5, the V gene TRBV9; TRBD2 aligns across 9 bases. Trimming at V came to 0 bases and at J to 4 bases, leaving 7 bases not matched to a gene. The germline V gene has CDR1 SGDLS and CDR2 YYNGEE. This CDR3 region has 16 residues. Written as DNA, the CDR3 is TGTGCCAGCAGCGTAGTGGGCGGGGGGGCAATAGAGACCCAGTACTTC. Residues: CASSVVGGGAIETQYF.

V gene TRBV7-3 combines with J gene TRBJ2-1; 14 positions agree with TRBD2. Per germline, CDR1 SGHTA and CDR2 FQGTGA. The CDR3 extends over 16 amino acids. The junction had 7 bases not matched to a gene; V was cut back by 3 bases and J by 9 bases. The CDR3 sequence is CASSFLTSGGVSEQFF. The CDR3 DNA follows: TGTGCCAGCAGCTTTTTGACTAGCGGGGGGGTTAGTGAGCAGTTCTTC.

The chain uses TRBV28 and TRBJ2-1; perhaps TRBD1 as D (6 bases). Germline values: CDR1 MDHEN, CDR2 SYDVKM. The CDR3 is 16 amino acids. V lost 5 bases to trimming and J lost 9 bases, with 23 bases between them. The CDR3: CASSPAGTSSYGEQFF. The CDR3 region has the DNA TGTGCCAGCAGTCCGGCCGGGACAAGCTCGTACGGTGAGCAGTTCTTC.

The V gene is TRBV30, the J gene TRBJ2-7; possibly TRBD1 for D (7 bases). V lost 4 bases and J 3 bases, leaving 16 bases between the germline ends. Germline V gene sequence: CDR1 GTSNPN, CDR2 SVGIG (reference sequence). There are 14 residues in the CDR3. The CDR3 bases are TGTGCCTGGAAGTCCGGCAGGGGGGACTACGAGCAGTACTTC. Encoded protein: CAWKSGRGDYEQYF. The full variable domain, with the rest looked up from reference TRBV30 and TRBJ2-7, is SQTIHQWPATLVQPVGSPLSLECTVEGTSNPNLYWYRQAAGRGLQLLFYSVGIGQISSEVPQNLSASRPQDRQFILSSKKLLLSDSGFYLCAWKSGRGDYEQYFGPGTRLTVT.

The J gene is TRBJ2-1, the V gene TRBV7-9; D not resolved. This CDR3 has 13 residues. The V end lost 9 bases, the J end lost 1 base, and 10 bases lay between the germline ends. Per the germline V gene, CDR1 is SEHNR and CDR2 is FQNEAQ (reference sequence). CDR3 in DNA: TGTGCCAGTTCGGATGGATCCTACAATGAGCAGTTCTTC. It encodes CASSDGSYNEQFF. Full variable domain (remainder filled in from reference TRBV7-9 and TRBJ2-1): DTGVSQNPRHKITKRGQNVTFRCDPISEHNRLYWYRQTLGQGPEFLTYFQNEAQLEKSRLLSDRFSAERPKGSFSTLEIQRTEQGDSAMYLCASSDGSYNEQFFGPGTRLTVL.

A single count supports this clone. This CDR3 is also generated by other DNA sequences in the sample. The CDR3: CASSLHSYEQYF. In DNA form, the CDR3 reads TGCGCCAGCAGCTTACACTCCTACGAGCAGTACTTC. This chain uses TRBV5-1 with TRBJ2-7, with unresolved D. The CDR3 is 12 residues long. Trimming shortened V by 2 bases and J by 0 bases, and 3 bases separated the two germline ends. In germline, CDR1 is SGHRS, CDR2 YFSETQ.

This clone was seen once. J is TRBJ2-7 and V is TRBV5-1, with D hard to call. CDR3 size: 14 residues. Germline assignment: CDR1 SGHRS and CDR2 YFSETQ. Trimming took off 4 bases at V and 5 bases at J, with 16 bases between the two ends. In nucleotides, the CDR3 is TGCGCCAGCAGCCCGCAGGATCAAGTGAACGAGCAGTACTTC. Amino acid sequence: CASSPQDQVNEQYF.

This chain uses TRBV5-6 with TRBJ1-3, with D tentatively TRBD1 (5 bases). Trimming removed 1 base at V and 0 bases at J, with 11 bases between. The germline V gene has CDR1 SGHDT and CDR2 YYEEEE. The CDR3 runs 16 residues. For the CDR3, the DNA is TGTGCCAGCAGCTTGCTGGGGCAGAGCTCTGGAAACACCATATATTTT. Translated: CASSLLGQSSGNTIYF.

The V and J genes are TRBV2 and TRBJ2-1; TRBD2 aligns across 13 bases. Per germline, CDR1 SNHLY and CDR2 FYNNEI. The CDR3 is made up of 13 amino acids. Trimming removed 9 bases from V and 9 bases from J; junction bases left unmatched: 5. CDR3 in DNA: TGTGCCAGGCGGACTAGCGGGGGTGGTGAGCAGTTCTTC. Translating it yields CARRTSGGGEQFF.

There are a few counts of this clone. The V call is TRBV19, the J call TRBJ1-2; weak D call: TRBD1 (5 bases). The V gene lost 5 bases and the J gene lost 2 bases, with 9 bases spanning the gap. Germline V lookup: CDR1 LNHDA, CDR2 SQIVND (reference sequence). The CDR3 contains 13 residues. The CDR3 coding sequence is TGTGCCAGTAGTCGGACATCCAACTATGGCTACACCTTC. Amino acids: CASSRTSNYGYTF.

The DNA for the CDR3 is TGTGCCACCAGCAGAGACGGTAGTCGGTGGGAGACCCAGTACTTC. Protein sequence: CATSRDGSRWETQYF. The gene calls are TRBV15 and TRBJ2-5; D remains ambiguous. The CDR3 extends over 15 amino acids. V lost 0 bases to trimming and J lost 5 bases, with 13 bases between them. Germline V gene sequence: CDR1 LNHNV, CDR2 YYDKDF (reference sequence).

J is TRBJ1-1 and V is TRBV9; no clear D gene. The CDR3 consists of 14 residues. Deletions cut 3 bases from V and 1 base from J, with 10 bases between. The germline V gene encodes CDR1 SGDLS and CDR2 YYNGEE. Here the CDR3 reads CASSATSANTEAFF. The CDR3 nucleotides read TGTGCCAGCAGCGCAACCTCTGCGAACACTGAAGCTTTCTTT.

The CDR3 sequence: CASSQEAGGVETQYF. DNA of the CDR3: TGTGCCAGCAGCCAAGAGGCGGGGGGGGTGGAGACCCAGTACTTC. The chain carries TRBV4-2 and TRBJ2-5; TRBD2 agrees at 9 bases. The CDR3 consists of 15 residues. Trimming removed 0 bases from V and 5 bases from J; junction bases left unmatched: 4. CDR1 is LGHNA, CDR2 YNFKEQ, per germline.